The rows below give T cell receptor beta chains drawn from one sample of a study of beta chain features in type 1 diabetes. Only in-frame clones appear in the TCRdb table, and some are missing; sequencing was by immunoSEQ multiplex PCR. The sample includes a few hundred thousand clones, less than 20% of them seen just once. The specimen was naive CD4+ T cells from blood. These receptors were obtained from a woman aged 18-29 years in good health. CDR3s include the opening cysteine and the closing phenylalanine or tryptophan. Each record gives: CDR3 protein, CDR3 DNA, J gene, clone size, D gene, V gene. D genes are given only for firm matches. Clone size appears in some rows only: once, few, many, or a class for an expanded clone.

CASSLRRGAGHYGYTF | TGTGCCAGCAGCTTAAGACGCGGGGCAGGGCACTATGGCTACACCTTC | TRBJ1-2 | few | . | TRBV7-3
CASSPLTGRYEEQYF | TGCGCCAGCAGCCCTTTGACAGGGAGGTATGAGGAGCAGTACTTC | TRBJ2-7 | few | . | TRBV4-1
CSVVEGGGQETQYF | TGCAGCGTTGTGGAGGGAGGGGGACAAGAGACCCAGTACTTC | TRBJ2-5 | . | . | TRBV29-1
CASSHLKIGRGYNEQFF | TGTGCCAGCAGCCACCTAAAAATTGGTAGGGGCTACAATGAGCAGTTCTTC | TRBJ2-1 | few | . | TRBV4-2
CASSFGQGGDEQFF | TGTGCCAGCAGCTTCGGACAGGGTGGGGATGAGCAGTTCTTC | TRBJ2-1 | . | TRBD1 | TRBV5-6
CASSPVAGGYGYTF | TGTGCCAGCAGCCCGGTGGCAGGGGGCTATGGCTACACCTTC | TRBJ1-2 | . | TRBD1 | TRBV6-5
CASTSTPSYNEQFF | TGTGCCAGTACCTCTACTCCTAGTTACAATGAGCAGTTCTTC | TRBJ2-1 | . | . | TRBV19
CASRDRGNVLTF | TGTGCCAGCAGGGACAGGGGAAACGTCCTGACTTTC | TRBJ2-6 | . | TRBD1 | TRBV11-3
CASSPLAGELFF | TGCGCCAGCAGCCCCCTAGCGGGAGAATTGTTCTTC | TRBJ2-1 | few | TRBD2 | TRBV5-1
CASSRPTLAHNEQFF | TGTGCCAGCAGCCGACCGACGCTAGCGCACAATGAGCAGTTCTTC | TRBJ2-1 | . | . | TRBV11-1
CAWASSNQPQHF | TGTGCCTGGGCGAGTTCCAATCAGCCCCAGCATTTT | TRBJ1-5 | . | . | TRBV30
CASSPTHGTGGRAYEQYF | TGTGCCAGCAGTCCTACCCACGGGACAGGGGGCAGGGCCTACGAGCAGTACTTC | TRBJ2-7 | . | TRBD1 | TRBV28
CASSLGAGGPSGSYEQYF | TGCGCCAGCAGCTTGGGTGCGGGAGGGCCCTCGGGGTCCTACGAGCAGTACTTC | TRBJ2-7 | . | TRBD2 | TRBV5-1
CASSEGTASTDTQYF | TGTGCCAGCAGCGAGGGGACAGCTAGCACAGATACGCAGTATTTT | TRBJ2-3 | . | TRBD1 | TRBV9
CASSQGWAGEKETQYF | TGCGCCAGCAGCCAAGGGTGGGCAGGGGAGAAAGAGACCCAGTACTTC | TRBJ2-5 | . | . | TRBV4-1
CASSDPGLGSDTQYF | TGCGCCAGCAGCGACCCGGGACTGGGGTCTGATACGCAGTATTTT | TRBJ2-3 | . | . | TRBV5-1
CASSQGLAGAEEQYF | TGTGCCAGCAGCCAAGGACTAGCGGGAGCGGAAGAGCAGTACTTC | TRBJ2-7 | few | TRBD2 | TRBV14
CASSATEGANVLTF | TGTGCCAGCAGCGCGACAGAAGGGGCCAACGTCCTGACTTTC | TRBJ2-6 | few | . | TRBV9
CASSLTGGRETQYF | TGTGCCAGCAGCCTGACAGGGGGCAGGGAGACCCAGTACTTC | TRBJ2-5 | . | TRBD1 | TRBV5-8
CASTVLAGGYEQYF | TGTGCCAGCACCGTACTAGCGGGAGGGTACGAGCAGTACTTC | TRBJ2-7 | few | TRBD2 | TRBV6-1
CASSLLDRGLGGYTF | TGCGCCAGCAGCCTCCTGGACAGGGGTTTGGGCGGCTACACCTTC | TRBJ1-2 | . | TRBD1 | TRBV4-1
CASTPRGQGFSGYEQYF | TGCGCCAGCACCCCTCGGGGACAGGGTTTTTCGGGCTACGAGCAGTACTTC | TRBJ2-7 | . | TRBD1 | TRBV23-1
CAWSVGGTANQPQHF | TGTGCCTGGAGTGTGGGTGGCACAGCCAATCAGCCCCAGCATTTT | TRBJ1-5 | few | . | TRBV30
CASRGLVQETQYF | TGTGCCAGCAGGGGACTGGTCCAAGAGACCCAGTACTTC | TRBJ2-5 | few | . | TRBV2
CASSLGQMGGNQPQHF | TGCGCCAGCAGCTTGGGACAGATGGGCGGCAATCAGCCCCAGCATTTT | TRBJ1-5 | few | . | TRBV5-1
CASSKGRGRTDTQYF | TGTGCCAGCAGCAAAGGGCGGGGCCGCACAGATACGCAGTATTTT | TRBJ2-3 | few | . | TRBV7-9
CASSLQGPNNEQFF | TGTGCCAGCAGCCTACAGGGTCCCAACAATGAGCAGTTCTTC | TRBJ2-1 | . | . | TRBV5-4
CASGPGTTSTDTQYF | TGTGCTAGTGGACCCGGGACAACTAGCACAGATACGCAGTATTTT | TRBJ2-3 | few | . | TRBV12-5
CASSQMTVNNQPQHF | TGTGCCAGCAGCCAGATGACAGTCAACAATCAGCCCCAGCATTTT | TRBJ1-5 | . | . | TRBV7-8
CASSTAGYSYEQYF | TGTGCCAGCAGCACAGCGGGGTACTCCTACGAGCAGTACTTC | TRBJ2-7 | few | TRBD2 | TRBV7-2
CASSSAVGQETQYF | TGCGCCAGCAGCTCTGCCGTCGGCCAAGAGACCCAGTACTTC | TRBJ2-5 | . | . | TRBV5-1
CASSLGDRGLNEQFF | TGCGCCAGCAGCTTGGGGGACAGGGGGCTCAATGAGCAGTTCTTC | TRBJ2-1 | few | TRBD1 | TRBV5-1
CASSIGGRGTEAFF | TGTGCCAGTAGTATCGGGGGTCGAGGCACTGAAGCTTTCTTT | TRBJ1-1 | few | . | TRBV19
CASSLHDRGRPYF | TGTGCCAGCAGCTTACACGACAGGGGGCGGCCGTATTTT | TRBJ2-3 | few | TRBD1 | TRBV7-2
CASSPTGPTGEETQYF | TGTGCCAGCAGCCCAACCGGTCCCACAGGGGAAGAGACCCAGTACTTC | TRBJ2-5 | . | TRBD1 | TRBV7-3
CASSPTGPNSPLHF | TGTGCCAGCAGCCCAACAGGGCCGAATTCACCCCTCCACTTT | TRBJ1-6 | . | . | TRBV7-9
CASSLYLYGYTF | TGTGCCAGCAGCCTCTACCTCTATGGCTACACCTTC | TRBJ1-2 | . | . | TRBV7-2
CAISANSLTSGSTDTQYF | TGTGCCATCAGTGCCAATTCCTTGACTAGCGGGAGCACAGATACGCAGTATTTT | TRBJ2-3 | . | TRBD2 | TRBV10-3
CASVRDMPSSYNEQFF | TGCGCCAGCGTCCGGGACATGCCTAGCTCCTACAATGAGCAGTTCTTC | TRBJ2-1 | . | . | TRBV5-1
CASSLGQGAGNEQFF | TGTGCCAGCAGCTTAGGACAGGGGGCCGGGAATGAGCAGTTCTTC | TRBJ2-1 | . | TRBD1 | TRBV7-2
CASGDRGETRELFF | TGTGCCAGCGGAGACAGGGGGGAAACCAGGGAGCTGTTTTTT | TRBJ2-2 | . | TRBD1 | TRBV4-2
CSVSGSIKGDTQYF | TGCAGCGTTAGCGGGAGCATAAAGGGAGATACGCAGTATTTT | TRBJ2-3 | . | TRBD2 | TRBV29-1
CASSVFQGQDYGYTF | TGTGCCAGCAGCGTATTCCAGGGGCAAGACTATGGCTACACCTTC | TRBJ1-2 | . | . | TRBV9
CAWSAGTAFNQPQHF | TGTGCCTGGAGTGCCGGGACAGCTTTCAATCAGCCCCAGCATTTT | TRBJ1-5 | . | TRBD1 | TRBV30
CAWSGDSDTEAFF | TGTGCCTGGAGTGGGGACAGTGACACTGAAGCTTTCTTT | TRBJ1-1 | . | TRBD1 | TRBV30
CASSPTGGGTEAFF | TGTGCCAGCAGCCCAACGGGGGGCGGCACTGAAGCTTTCTTT | TRBJ1-1 | few | . | TRBV7-8
CASGRGHSEAFF | TGTGCCAGCGGCCGGGGACACTCTGAAGCTTTCTTT | TRBJ1-1 | . | . | TRBV28
CAINKTGRNGYTF | TGTGCCATCAACAAGACAGGGCGAAACGGCTACACCTTC | TRBJ1-2 | . | TRBD1 | TRBV10-3
CASSPLAGVTDTQYF | TGTGCCAGCTCACCACTAGCGGGAGTCACAGATACGCAGTATTTT | TRBJ2-3 | . | TRBD2 | TRBV18
CAISDRVLGQYEQYF | TGTGCCATCAGTGACCGGGTCTTAGGCCAATACGAGCAGTACTTC | TRBJ2-7 | . | . | TRBV10-3
CASSQQPPVAGAFTDTQYF | TGCGCCAGCAGCCAACAACCGCCCGTAGCGGGAGCGTTCACAGATACGCAGTATTTT | TRBJ2-3 | . | TRBD2 | TRBV4-1
CASSEFQGAFNTEAFF | TGCGCCAGCAGTGAGTTCCAGGGGGCATTCAACACTGAAGCTTTCTTT | TRBJ1-1 | few | TRBD1 | TRBV10-2
CASSQGSSGSMADTQYF | TGTGCCAGCAGCCAAGGATCTAGCGGGAGTATGGCAGATACGCAGTATTTT | TRBJ2-3 | . | TRBD2 | TRBV14